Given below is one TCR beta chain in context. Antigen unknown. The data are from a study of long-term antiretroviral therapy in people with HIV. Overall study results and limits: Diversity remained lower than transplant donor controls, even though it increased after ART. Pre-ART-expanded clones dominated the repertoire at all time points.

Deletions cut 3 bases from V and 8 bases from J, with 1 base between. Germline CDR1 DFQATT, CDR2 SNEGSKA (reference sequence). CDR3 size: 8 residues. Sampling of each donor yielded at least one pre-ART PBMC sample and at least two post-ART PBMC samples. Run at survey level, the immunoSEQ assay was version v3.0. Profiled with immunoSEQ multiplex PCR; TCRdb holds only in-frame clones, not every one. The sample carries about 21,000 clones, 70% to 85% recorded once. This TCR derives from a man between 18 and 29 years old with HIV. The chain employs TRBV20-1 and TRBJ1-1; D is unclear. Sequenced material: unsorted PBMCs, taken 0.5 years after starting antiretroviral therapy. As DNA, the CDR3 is TGCAGTGCTAGCGAAGCTTTCTTT. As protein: CSASEAFF.